This TCR beta chain was found in a study of blood T cell repertoires in COVID-19. Background on the study: Sample material is recorded as cDNA or gDNA derived from T cells, B-cell-depleted T cells, or PBMCs.

This CDR3 contains 12 residues. The germline CDR1 and CDR2 sequences are LGHDT and YNNKEL (reference sequence). Between the trimmed V and J ends, which lost 2 bases and 3 bases, there was a span of 4 bases. Authors' methods: Nucleated cell counts were estimated from reference gene primer amplification. Only in-frame clones appear in the TCRdb table, and some are missing; sequencing was by immunoSEQ multiplex PCR. The DNA was the basis for D and trimming; V, J and clone size are from that table. This table has fewer than 650,000 clones, about 89% appearing once. Seattle's enrolled individuals joined amid active infection and were then monitored longitudinally.

This clonotype was obtained from a woman aged 45-60 years with COVID-19, enrolled during active disease. The chain links TRBV3-1 (or the pseudogene TRBV3-2) to TRBJ1-1; the D is unclear. Sequenced material: peripheral blood. In nucleotides, the CDR3 is TGTGCCAGCAGCCAACTATACACTGAAGCTTTCTTT. Its protein product is CASSQLYTEAFF.